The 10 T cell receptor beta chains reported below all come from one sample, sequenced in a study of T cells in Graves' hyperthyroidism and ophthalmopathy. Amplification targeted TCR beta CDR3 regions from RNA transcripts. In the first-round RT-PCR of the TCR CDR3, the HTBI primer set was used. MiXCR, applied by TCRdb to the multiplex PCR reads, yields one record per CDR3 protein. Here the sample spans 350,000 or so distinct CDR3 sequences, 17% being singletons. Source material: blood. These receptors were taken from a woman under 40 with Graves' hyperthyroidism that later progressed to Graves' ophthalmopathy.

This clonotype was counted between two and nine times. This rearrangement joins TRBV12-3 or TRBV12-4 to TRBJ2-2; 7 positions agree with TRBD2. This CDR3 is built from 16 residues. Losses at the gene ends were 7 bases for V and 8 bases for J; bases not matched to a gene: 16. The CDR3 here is CASTPQFWGGSGELFF. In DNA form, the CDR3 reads TGTGCCAGCACCCCCCAGTTTTGGGGGGGGAGTGGGGAGCTGTTTTTT.

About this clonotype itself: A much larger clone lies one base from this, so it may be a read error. The CDR3 nucleotides are TGTGCCAGCAGCTTGCTGGCGACAGGGGTGAGAACGGCACCCCCCCCCGACCAACTTGAAGCTTTCTTT. This sequence encodes CASSLLATGVRTAPPPDQLEAFF. The V and J genes are TRBV7-8 and TRBJ1-1; 8 positions match TRBD1. CDR3 length: 23 residues. V was pared by 3 bases and J by 7 bases, with 34 bases of the junction left unmatched. Germline loops: CDR1 SGHVS, CDR2 FQNEAQ.

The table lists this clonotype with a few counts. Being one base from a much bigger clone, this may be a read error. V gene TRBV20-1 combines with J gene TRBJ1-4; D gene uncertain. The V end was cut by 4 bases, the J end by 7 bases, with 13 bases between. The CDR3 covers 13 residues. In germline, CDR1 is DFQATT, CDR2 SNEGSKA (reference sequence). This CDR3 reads CSATPEQFEKLFF. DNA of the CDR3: TGCAGTGCTACACCGGAACAGTTTGAAAAACTGTTTTTT.

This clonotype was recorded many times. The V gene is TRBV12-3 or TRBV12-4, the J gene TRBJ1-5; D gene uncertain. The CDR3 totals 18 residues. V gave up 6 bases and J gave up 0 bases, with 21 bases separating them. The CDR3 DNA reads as TGTGCCAGCAGCCCTGAGGCCCTAGATGTATATAGCAATCAGCCCCAGCATTTT. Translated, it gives CASSPEALDVYSNQPQHF.

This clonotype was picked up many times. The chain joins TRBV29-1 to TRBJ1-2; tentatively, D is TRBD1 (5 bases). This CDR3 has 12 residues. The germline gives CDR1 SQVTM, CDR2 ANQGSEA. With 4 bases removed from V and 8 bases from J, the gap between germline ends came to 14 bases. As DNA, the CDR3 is TGCAGCGTTGCCGGGACGGTGGAAGGCTACACCTTC. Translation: CSVAGTVEGYTF.

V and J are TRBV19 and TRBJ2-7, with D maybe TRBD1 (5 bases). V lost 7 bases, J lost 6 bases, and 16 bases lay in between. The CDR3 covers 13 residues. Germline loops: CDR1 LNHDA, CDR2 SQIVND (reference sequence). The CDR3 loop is CASKGRGNSEQYF. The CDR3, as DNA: TGTGCCAGTAAGGGTAGGGGCAATTCCGAGCAGTACTTC.

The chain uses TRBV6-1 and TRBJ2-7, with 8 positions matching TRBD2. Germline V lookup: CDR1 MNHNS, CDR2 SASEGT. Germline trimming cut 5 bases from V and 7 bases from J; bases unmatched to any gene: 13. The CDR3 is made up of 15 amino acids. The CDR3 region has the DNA TGTGCCAGCAGTAGAAGAACTAGCGGCAGGAGTGAGCAGTACTTC. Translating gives CASSRRTSGRSEQYF.

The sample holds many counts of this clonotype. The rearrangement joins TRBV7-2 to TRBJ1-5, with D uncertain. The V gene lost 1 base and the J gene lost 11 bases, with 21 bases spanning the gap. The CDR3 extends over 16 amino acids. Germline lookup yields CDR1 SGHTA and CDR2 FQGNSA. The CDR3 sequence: CASSLGGGFGYQAQHF. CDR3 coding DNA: TGTGCCAGCAGCTTAGGAGGTGGTTTCGGGTACCAGGCCCAGCATTTT. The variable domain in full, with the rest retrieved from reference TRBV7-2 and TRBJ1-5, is GAGVSQSPSNKVTEKGKDVELRCDPISGHTALYWYRQSLGQGLEFLIYFQGNSAPDKSGLPSDRFSAERTGGSVSTLTIQRTQQEDSAVYLCASSLGGGFGYQAQHFGDGTRLSIL.

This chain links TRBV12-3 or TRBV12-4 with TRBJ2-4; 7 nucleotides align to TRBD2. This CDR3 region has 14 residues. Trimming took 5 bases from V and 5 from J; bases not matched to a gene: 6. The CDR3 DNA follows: TGTGCCAGCAGTAGGGTGGGGAGGGAAAACATTCAGTACTTC. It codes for CASSRVGRENIQYF.

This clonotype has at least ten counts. CDR3: CASSQTGDSEQFF. The CDR3 DNA reads TGTGCCAGCAGCCAGACAGGGGATTCTGAGCAGTTCTTC. The rearrangement joins TRBV7-8 to TRBJ2-1; 8 nucleotides align to TRBD1. The germline CDR1 and CDR2 sequences are SGHVS and FQNEAQ. The CDR3 covers 13 residues. The junction had 6 bases not matched to a gene; V was cut back by 5 bases and J by 9 bases.